The present entry profiles one T cell receptor beta chain with its context. Study processing details: Reference gene primer amplification in the assay estimated nucleated cell counts. The method was immunoSEQ multiplex PCR; TCRdb's version includes in-frame clones alone and lacks a portion of them. V, J and clone size were drawn from that table, and D and trimming were deduced from the DNA. The table records about 200,000 clones, roughly four fifths of them present only once. The germline V and J ends were trimmed by 0 bases and 4 bases, with 8 bases remaining between them. The CDR3 totals 14 residues. Germline values: CDR1 KGHSH, CDR2 LQKENI. The sample belongs to a study of blood T cell repertoires in COVID-19. Turning to the study itself: From the United States, Italy and Spain came samples of acute and convalescent COVID-19. From T cells, B-cell-depleted T cells, or PBMCs came the material, which was cDNA or gDNA.

The rearrangement joins TRBV18 to TRBJ2-3; D is possibly TRBD1 (6 bases). The sequence came from a woman between 35 and 50 years old with acute or convalescent COVID-19. The specimen was peripheral blood. The CDR3 region is CASSPPGAADTQYF. The CDR3 DNA sequence: TGTGCCAGCTCACCACCGGGGGCTGCAGATACGCAGTATTTT.